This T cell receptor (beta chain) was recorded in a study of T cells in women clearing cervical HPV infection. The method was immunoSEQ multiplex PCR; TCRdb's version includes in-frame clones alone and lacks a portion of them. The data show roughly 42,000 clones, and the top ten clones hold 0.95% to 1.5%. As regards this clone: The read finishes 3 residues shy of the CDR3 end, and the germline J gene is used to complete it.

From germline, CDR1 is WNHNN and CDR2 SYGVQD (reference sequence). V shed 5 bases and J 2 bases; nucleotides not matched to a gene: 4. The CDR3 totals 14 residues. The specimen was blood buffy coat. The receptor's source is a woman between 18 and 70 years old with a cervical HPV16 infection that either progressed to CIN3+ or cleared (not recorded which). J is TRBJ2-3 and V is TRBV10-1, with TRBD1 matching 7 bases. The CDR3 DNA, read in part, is TGCGCCAGCAGTCTACAGGGGATCACAGATACG. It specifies CASSLQGITDT. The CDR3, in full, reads CASSLQGITDTQYF.